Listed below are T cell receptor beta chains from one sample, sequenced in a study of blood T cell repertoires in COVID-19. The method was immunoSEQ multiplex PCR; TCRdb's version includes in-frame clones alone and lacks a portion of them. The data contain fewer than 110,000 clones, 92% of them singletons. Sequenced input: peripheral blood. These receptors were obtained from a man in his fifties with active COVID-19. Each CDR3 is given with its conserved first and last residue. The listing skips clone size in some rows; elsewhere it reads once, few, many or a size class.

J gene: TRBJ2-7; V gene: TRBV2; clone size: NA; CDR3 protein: CASSPLSGSPYEQYF
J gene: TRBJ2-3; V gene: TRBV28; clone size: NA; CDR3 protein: CASSSDSESDTQYF
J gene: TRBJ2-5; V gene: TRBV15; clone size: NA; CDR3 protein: CATSRWPDRQETQYF
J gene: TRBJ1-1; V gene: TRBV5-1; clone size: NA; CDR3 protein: CASSLAGENTEAFF
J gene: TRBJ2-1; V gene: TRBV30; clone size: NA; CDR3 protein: CAWRSSGRGLLYNEQFF
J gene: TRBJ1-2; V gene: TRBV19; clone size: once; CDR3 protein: CASSKRLLGTVDGYTF
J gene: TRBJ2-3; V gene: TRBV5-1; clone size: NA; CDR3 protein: CASSFLDRGSTDTQYF
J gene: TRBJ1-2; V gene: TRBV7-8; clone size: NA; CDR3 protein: CASSLGGGGILYGYTF
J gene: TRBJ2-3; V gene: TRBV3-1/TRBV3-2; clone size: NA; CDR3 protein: CASSTRTSGSGDTQYF
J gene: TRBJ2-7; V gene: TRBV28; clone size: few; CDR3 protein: CASSSPPGGSYEQYF
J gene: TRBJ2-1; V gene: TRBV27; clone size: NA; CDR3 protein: CASSVLAGSTYNEQFF
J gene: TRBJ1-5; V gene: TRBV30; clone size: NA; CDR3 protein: CAWSVQGGSNQPQHF
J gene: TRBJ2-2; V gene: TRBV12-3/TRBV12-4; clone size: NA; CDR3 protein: CASSTTTTGELFF